The 5 T cell receptor beta chains below come from one sample, sequenced in a study of blood T cell repertoires in COVID-19. Method: immunoSEQ multiplex PCR; TCRdb's copy keeps in-frame clones and lacks some. The sample holds around 130,000 clones, approximately 85% seen once. Sequenced input: peripheral blood. The receptors were sampled from a human donor in a cohort sampled during active COVID-19.

This clone was recorded once. Within the sample, other DNA sequences also encode this same CDR3. The chain combines TRBV7-2 with TRBJ2-7; D gene ambiguous. This CDR3 comprises 15 residues. CDR1 is SGHTA and CDR2 is FQGNSA in the germline V gene. Trimming took off 1 base at V and 2 bases at J, with 12 bases between the two ends. The CDR3 here is CASSLETAATYEQYF. The DNA for the CDR3 is TGTGCCAGCAGCTTAGAAACTGCGGCGACCTACGAGCAGTACTTC.

This clone appeared a single time. This chain connects TRBV10-3 to TRBJ1-3; maybe TRBD1 (6 bases). V dropped 5 bases and J dropped 8 bases, with 10 bases sitting between them. Germline-derived CDR1 and CDR2 are ENHRY and SYGVKD. The CDR3 loop spans 12 amino acids. In DNA form, the CDR3 reads TGTGCCATCAGTTACAGGGCGGACACCATATATTTT. This encodes CAISYRADTIYF.

The gene calls are TRBV7-9 and TRBJ2-1; 9 bases are a match to TRBD1. Germline values: CDR1 SEHNR, CDR2 FQNEAQ (reference sequence). This CDR3 comprises 14 residues. Unmatched junction bases numbered 5, after V lost 3 bases and J lost 8 bases. Here the CDR3 reads CASSFRDRADEQFF. CDR3 DNA sequence: TGTGCCAGCAGCTTCCGGGACAGGGCCGATGAGCAGTTCTTC.

The rearrangement links TRBV15 to TRBJ1-1; D is unresolved. The CDR3 contains 13 residues. Looked up from germline, CDR1 is LNHNV and CDR2 is YYDKDF (reference sequence). V shed 8 bases and J shed 4 bases, with 14 bases lying between them. The CDR3 DNA reads TGTGCCACCTGCTGGGCTGGTGGCACTGAAGCTTTCTTT. It is translated as CATCWAGGTEAFF.

CDR3 sequence: CASSQDGSTDEQFF. CDR3 bases: TGTGCCAGCAGCCAAGATGGGAGTACGGATGAGCAGTTCTTC. This rearrangement joins TRBV3-1 (or the pseudogene TRBV3-2) to TRBJ2-1, with a weak D call TRBD2 (5 bases). Germline V gene data show CDR1 as LGHDT and CDR2 as YNNKEL (reference sequence). CDR3 size: 14 residues. The ends were cut back, 0 bases at V and 8 bases at J, with 11 bases in the middle.